These 26 T cell receptor beta chains were all obtained from the same sample, sequenced in a study of radiotherapy plus CTLA-4 blockade in lung cancer. TCRdb's copy holds only in-frame clones and misses some; the assay was immunoSEQ multiplex PCR. The table includes 40,000 to 55,000 clones, less than 90% detected once. The source was peripheral blood, collected from a patient treated with radiotherapy plus ipilimumab. These receptors all stem from a human donor with non-small cell lung cancer that progressed on radiotherapy plus ipilimumab. Some clones in this sample may be carry-over from other donors' samples.

The rearrangement links TRBV19 to TRBJ2-1, with 13 nucleotides matching TRBD2. Germline values: CDR1 LNHDA, CDR2 SQIVND (reference sequence). The CDR3 is 14 residues long. J was trimmed by 11 bases and V by 7 bases; bases with no gene match: 8. The CDR3 DNA sequence: TGTGCCAGTATCAGATCGACTAGCGGGGGGCAGCAGTTCTTC. Its protein product is CASIRSTSGGQQFF.

This chain connects TRBV9 to TRBJ2-5; possible D gene TRBD1, 5 bases. Germline V lookup: CDR1 SGDLS, CDR2 YYNGEE. The CDR3 has 13 residues. Trimming took off 3 bases at V and 5 bases at J, with 11 bases between the two ends. The CDR3 loop reads CASSATPGETQYF. The CDR3 coding sequence is TGTGCCAGCAGCGCTACCCCAGGGGAGACCCAGTACTTC.

This clone has a single count. This chain connects TRBV5-1 to TRBJ2-1; 8 bases line up with TRBD1. The V segment lost 4 bases and the J segment 12 bases; nucleotides outside the gene matches: 9. CDR3 size: 13 residues. The germline V gene encodes CDR1 SGHRS and CDR2 YFSETQ. CDR3 nucleotide sequence: TGCGCCAGCAGCCCCGGGACAGGCTATCGGCAGTTCTTC. Translation gives CASSPGTGYRQFF.

The rearrangement links TRBV4-2 to TRBJ1-3, with TRBD1 as a possible D gene (5 bases). This CDR3 region has 14 residues. V gave up 6 bases and J gave up 0 bases, with 9 bases separating them. Germline CDR1 reads LGHNA; CDR2 reads YNFKEQ. The CDR3 DNA sequence: TGTGCCAGCAGTCCGCAGGGCTCTGGAAACACCATATATTTT. It encodes CASSPQGSGNTIYF.

The chain carries TRBV6-1 and TRBJ2-1; TRBD2 matches 9 bases. This CDR3 comprises 15 residues. The germline gives CDR1 MNHNS, CDR2 SASEGT. V lost 3 bases and J lost 5; bases outside the gene matches: 5. The chain's CDR3 is CASSDSLAGHNEQFF. The CDR3 region has the DNA TGTGCCAGCAGTGACTCGCTAGCGGGGCACAATGAGCAGTTCTTC.

J is TRBJ2-1 and V is TRBV6-5, with 9 bases fitting TRBD2. Trimming removed 6 bases from V and 10 bases from J; junction bases left unmatched: 13. The CDR3 is 15 residues long. Germline assignment: CDR1 MNHEY and CDR2 SVGAGI. CDR3 protein: CASRDTSGSLREQFF. The CDR3 region has the DNA TGTGCCAGCAGGGATACTAGCGGGTCCCTCCGCGAGCAGTTCTTC.

This clone has only one observation. The chain is built from TRBV7-2 and TRBJ2-7; D is possibly TRBD2 (6 bases). Germline CDR1 reads SGHTA; CDR2 reads FQGNSA. The CDR3 is 14 residues long. The V gene lost 3 bases and the J gene lost 3 bases, with 12 bases spanning the gap. CDR3 region: CASSFATSSYEQYF. In DNA form, the CDR3 reads TGTGCCAGCAGCTTCGCTACTAGCAGCTACGAGCAGTACTTC.

This chain joins TRBV27 and TRBJ1-2; a weak D match, TRBD1 (5 bases). The CDR3 extends over 15 amino acids. V gave up 6 bases and J gave up 6 bases, with 20 bases separating them. Germline CDR1 and CDR2: MNHEY and SMNVEV (reference sequence). The CDR3 region has the DNA TGTGCCAGCAGCCTCAGGGCCACTCGGGTTCATGGCTACACCTTC. Its translation: CASSLRATRVHGYTF.

This chain uses TRBV11-2 with TRBJ2-1; 10 nucleotides match TRBD2. Germline CDR1 and CDR2: SGHAT and FQNNGV. The CDR3 contains 15 residues. V lost 8 bases, J lost 8 bases, and 12 bases stayed unmatched. CDR3: CASSFSSGRTYEQFF. CDR3 DNA: TGTGCCAGCTCCTTTAGTAGCGGGAGGACTTATGAGCAGTTCTTC.

In its sample, this clone was seen a few times. This chain uses TRBV6-1 with TRBJ1-1; a weak D match, TRBD1 (5 bases). Between the trimmed V and J ends, which lost 4 bases and 4 bases, there was a span of 13 bases. Germline V lookup: CDR1 MNHNS, CDR2 SASEGT. This CDR3 region has 14 residues. CDR3 DNA sequence: TGTGCCAGCAGTGCAATAGGGGCGAGCACTGAAGCTTTCTTT. Amino acids: CASSAIGASTEAFF.

The chain combines TRBV4-1 with TRBJ1-6; 9 nucleotides agree with TRBD1. Trimming removed 0 bases from V and 3 bases from J; junction bases left unmatched: 15. The CDR3 length is 21 residues. CDR1 MGHRA and CDR2 YSYEKL come from the germline V gene. Here the CDR3 DNA reads TGCGCCAGCAGCCAAGAAAGGGAGGGGGGACAGGGTCGTCTCTATAATTCACCCCTCCACTTT. This gives the protein CASSQEREGGQGRLYNSPLHF.

V usage is TRBV6-5 and J usage is TRBJ2-2; 8 positions agree with TRBD1. V shed 6 bases, J shed 5 bases, and the junction held 2 bases outside the gene matches. CDR1 and CDR2 from the germline V gene are MNHEY and SVGAGI. The CDR3 extends over 13 amino acids. DNA for the CDR3: TGTGCCAGCAGGACAGGGGAAACCGGGGAGCTGTTTTTT. Amino acid sequence: CASRTGETGELFF.

The chain is built from TRBV7-9 and TRBJ1-1; D is possibly TRBD1 (6 bases). V was trimmed by 5 bases and J by 4 bases, leaving 20 bases between them. The germline gives CDR1 SEHNR, CDR2 FQNEAQ (reference sequence). CDR3 length: 16 amino acids. The CDR3 coding sequence is TGTGCCAGCAGCCGCGGACAGCTCCCCGGAGGCACTGAAGCTTTCTTT. It encodes CASSRGQLPGGTEAFF.

The chain recombines TRBV25-1 with TRBJ2-5, with D tentatively TRBD1 (6 bases). The CDR3 runs 12 residues. CDR1 is MGHDK, CDR2 SYGVNS, per germline. Trimming pared 6 bases from V and 5 bases from J, leaving 10 bases between. The CDR3 spells CASRGAVETQYF. CDR3 sequence (DNA): TGTGCCAGCAGGGGGGCTGTCGAGACCCAGTACTTC.

V is TRBV7-7 and J is TRBJ2-1; 11 positions match TRBD2. CDR1 is SSHAT and CDR2 is FNYEAQ in the germline V gene (reference sequence). Unmatched junction bases numbered 8, after V lost 4 bases and J lost 9 bases. This CDR3 region has 15 residues. CDR3 region: CASSSLAGGPAEQFF. The CDR3 DNA follows: TGTGCCAGCAGCTCTTTAGCGGGAGGGCCGGCTGAGCAGTTCTTC.

This chain joins TRBV7-9 and TRBJ2-1, with a possible D match to TRBD1 (6 bases). Germline CDR1 reads SEHNR; CDR2 reads FQNEAQ (reference sequence). The CDR3 loop spans 13 amino acids. Trimming pared 8 bases from V and 4 bases from J, leaving 12 bases between. The chain's CDR3 is CASRGGGYNEQFF. The CDR3 region has the DNA TGTGCCAGCCGAGGGGGTGGATACAATGAGCAGTTCTTC. Combining the CDR3 with reference TRBV7-9 and TRBJ2-1 gives the whole variable domain DTGVSQNPRHKITKRGQNVTFRCDPISEHNRLYWYRQTLGQGPEFLTYFQNEAQLEKSRLLSDRFSAERPKGSFSTLEIQRTEQGDSAMYLCASRGGGYNEQFFGPGTRLTVL.

The chain has TRBV2 and TRBJ1-1; D gene unclear. Germline CDR1 is SNHLY and CDR2 is FYNNEI. Trimming took off 8 bases at V and 1 base at J, with 14 bases between the two ends. The CDR3 is made up of 14 amino acids. The CDR3 region has the DNA TGTGCCAGCGCTGTGGACTCGGGGAACACTGAAGCTTTCTTT. This codes for CASAVDSGNTEAFF. Together with reference TRBV2 and TRBJ1-1, the CDR3 gives the full variable domain: EPEVTQTPSHQVTQMGQEVILRCVPISNHLYFYWYRQILGQKVEFLVSFYNNEISEKSEIFDDQFSVERPDGSNFTLKIRSTKLEDSAMYFCASAVDSGNTEAFFGQGTRLTVV.

The chain couples TRBV4-1 to TRBJ2-2; the match to TRBD2 covers 8 bases. The CDR3 length is 17 residues. V was clipped by 1 base and J by 1 base; unmatched bases: 5. The V gene's germline CDR1 is MGHRA and CDR2 YSYEKL. This CDR3 is CASSQVASGLNTGELFF. The CDR3 DNA reads as TGCGCCAGCAGCCAAGTGGCTAGCGGGTTGAACACCGGGGAGCTGTTTTTT.

The J gene is TRBJ2-1, the V gene TRBV9; 8 nucleotides align to TRBD2. The CDR3 spans 15 residues. Trimming removed 3 bases from V and 2 bases from J; junction bases left unmatched: 4. Germline V CDR1 and CDR2: SGDLS, YYNGEE. CDR3 in DNA: TGTGCCAGCAGCGGCACTAGCGGTCCCTACAATGAGCAGTTCTTC. Protein sequence: CASSGTSGPYNEQFF.

The gene calls are TRBV6-5 and TRBJ1-3, with a weak D call TRBD1 (6 bases). Germline lookup yields CDR1 MNHEY and CDR2 SVGAGI. This CDR3 region has 14 residues. Trimming left V 7 bases short and J 2 bases short, with 12 bases between. The CDR3 is CASISRDTGNTIYF. The DNA for the CDR3 is TGTGCCAGCATCTCCCGGGACACTGGAAACACCATATATTTT.

V and J are TRBV7-9 and TRBJ1-1, with 8 nucleotides matching TRBD1. The CDR3 totals 15 residues. Germline V gene data show CDR1 as SEHNR and CDR2 as FQNEAQ (reference sequence). Unmatched junction bases numbered 11, after V lost 4 bases and J lost 7 bases. CDR3 coding DNA: TGTGCCAGCAGCTCACGGGACAGGTGGTCGAATGAAGCTTTCTTT. This gives the protein CASSSRDRWSNEAFF.

The table lists this clone with a count of one. The chain employs TRBV14 and TRBJ1-2; TRBD1 might be the D (5 bases). The ends were cut back, 0 bases at V and 2 bases at J, with 13 bases in the middle. Germline V gene data show CDR1 as SGHDN and CDR2 as FVKESK. There are 16 residues in the CDR3. CDR3 residues: CASSQDSTGFNYGYTF. CDR3 bases: TGTGCCAGCAGCCAAGATTCTACAGGCTTCAACTATGGCTACACCTTC.

The V gene is TRBV28, the J gene TRBJ1-2; the match to TRBD1 covers 9 bases. V dropped 5 bases and J dropped 4; count of bases not matched to a gene: 5. The CDR3 is made up of 14 amino acids. Germline CDR1 and CDR2: MDHEN and SYDVKM. The CDR3 reads CASSRNRGLYGYTF. The CDR3, as DNA: TGTGCCAGCAGTCGGAACAGGGGGCTCTATGGCTACACCTTC.

V usage is TRBV12-5 and J usage is TRBJ1-5; 8 bases map to TRBD1. Germline V gives CDR1 LGHNT, CDR2 FRNRAP. With 6 bases clipped from V and 7 bases from J, the junction kept 5 bases outside the gene matches. There are 13 residues in the CDR3. CDR3 DNA sequence: TGTGCTAGTGGCGGGACAGGTATCCAGCCCCAGCATTTT. It specifies CASGGTGIQPQHF.

The J gene is TRBJ2-1, the V gene TRBV6-5; D is perhaps TRBD2 (5 bases). The CDR3 loop spans 15 amino acids. V lost 6 bases and J 0 bases, leaving 12 bases between the germline ends. Germline V lookup: CDR1 MNHEY, CDR2 SVGAGI. The CDR3 loop is CASSRKRYSYNEQFF. DNA for the CDR3: TGTGCCAGCAGCCGTAAGCGGTACTCCTACAATGAGCAGTTCTTC.

The V call is TRBV2, the J call TRBJ1-2; D is uncertain. Trimming left V 6 bases short and J 5 bases short, with 19 bases between. The CDR3 loop spans 15 amino acids. Germline-derived CDR1 and CDR2 are SNHLY and FYNNEI. The chain's CDR3 is CASRVGRIVRYGYTF. For the CDR3, the DNA is TGTGCCAGCAGAGTGGGTCGAATCGTGAGGTATGGCTACACCTTC.